This entry describes one T cell receptor beta chain. Its antigen is as yet unknown. The data are from a study of Tregs in tolerant kidney transplant recipients. General study points: No direct test of biological reproducibility was done here.

Sequenced by immunoSEQ multiplex PCR; TCRdb stores in-frame clones only, minus some. The repertoire holds 68,000 or so clones, with 84% as singletons. This CDR3 region has 15 residues. The germline V gene has CDR1 SGDLS and CDR2 YYNGEE. V was cut by 1 base and J by 9 bases, with 17 bases left in between. Sequenced sample: CD4+ T cells from blood. The sequence was collected from a human donor in good health. The chain couples TRBV9 to TRBJ2-1; D call uncertain. The CDR3 here is CASSVRDDGVLEQFF. The CDR3 DNA sequence: TGTGCCAGCAGCGTAAGGGATGACGGTGTTCTTGAGCAGTTCTTC.